Below are 8 T cell receptor beta chains sequenced from a single sample in a study of regulatory T cells in long-lasting Graves disease. In building TCR beta libraries, iRepertoire HTBI primers were used together with Arm-PCR of CDR3 regions. TCRdb called the multiplex PCR reads again in MiXCR, with one record for every CDR3 protein. The sample consists of 400,000 to 550,000 distinct CDR3 sequences, around 17% of them appearing once. Sample time point: newly diagnosed GD, antithyroid drugs for less than 3 months. Extracted PBMC RNA gave rise to the TCR library. These same records also appear under a second study, on T cells in Graves' hyperthyroidism and ophthalmopathy.

The input for sequencing was peripheral blood mononuclear cells (PBMCs), taken at new diagnosis, from a patient treated with antithyroid drugs. Every receptor here comes from a woman in her 30s with Graves disease.

This clonotype turned up a few times. This chain links TRBV10-3 with TRBJ2-1; 13 bases line up with TRBD2. CDR3 length equals 17 residues. J gave up 0 bases and V 6 bases, and 5 bases lay outside the gene matches. The germline gives CDR1 ENHRY, CDR2 SYGVKD. The DNA of the CDR3 is TGTGCCATCAGCGGGACTAGCGGGGTCAGCTCCTACAATGAGCAGTTCTTC. This translates into CAISGTSGVSSYNEQFF.

There are many counts of this clonotype. The V gene is TRBV29-1, the J gene TRBJ2-7; the match to TRBD1 covers 7 bases. CDR1 SQVTM and CDR2 ANQGSEA come from the germline V gene. The J segment lost 3 bases and the V segment lost 4 bases, leaving 3 bases of the junction unmatched. The CDR3 is 12 residues long. In DNA form, the CDR3 reads TGCAGCGTTGTTTACAGGGGCTACGAGCAGTACTTC. This translates into CSVVYRGYEQYF.

The rearrangement joins TRBV20-1 to TRBJ2-1; 10 bases agree with TRBD2. Germline loops: CDR1 DFQATT, CDR2 SNEGSKA (reference sequence). CDR3 size: 15 residues. The V segment lost 6 bases and the J segment 3 bases; nucleotides outside the gene matches: 8. CDR3: CSAMSIAGGYNEQFF. CDR3 sequence (DNA): TGCAGTGCAATGTCTATAGCGGGAGGCTACAATGAGCAGTTCTTC.

This clonotype was seen many times. V is TRBV18 and J is TRBJ1-1; D gene unclear. CDR1 and CDR2 from the germline V gene are KGHSH and LQKENI. The CDR3 totals 13 residues. The V and J ends lost 4 bases and 3 bases respectively, with 9 bases between them. The CDR3 reads CASSREMDTEAFF. DNA of the CDR3: TGTGCCAGCTCACGTGAAATGGACACTGAAGCTTTCTTT.

Ten or more counts support this clonotype. This CDR3 is CASSSSGDTSSYNEQFF. CDR3 nucleotide sequence: TGTGCCAGCAGCTCATCAGGGGACACGAGCTCCTACAATGAGCAGTTCTTC. J is TRBJ2-1 and V is TRBV7-9; a possible D gene is TRBD1 (6 bases). Germline V gene sequence: CDR1 SEHNR, CDR2 FQNEAQ (reference sequence). The ends were cut back, 4 bases at V and 0 bases at J, with 16 bases in the middle. The CDR3 covers 17 residues.

The chain uses TRBV12-3 or TRBV12-4 and TRBJ1-3, with D unclear. This CDR3 spans 17 amino acids. Trimming removed 1 base at V and 1 base at J, with 14 bases between. The CDR3 reads CASSLVVGWGSGNTIYF. DNA of the CDR3: TGTGCCAGCAGTTTAGTTGTGGGCTGGGGATCTGGAAACACCATATATTTT.

This chain links TRBV29-1 with TRBJ2-5; the D gene could be TRBD1 or TRBD2 (5 bases each). V was shortened by 4 bases and J by 3 bases, with 12 bases between the two germline ends. The CDR3 spans 13 residues. The germline V gene encodes CDR1 SQVTM and CDR2 ANQGSEA. The CDR3 DNA sequence: TGCAGCGTTGCACCCGTGGGGGAAGAGACCCAGTACTTC. It yields the protein CSVAPVGEETQYF.

The sample holds many counts of this clonotype. One junction end disagrees with the germline gene, perhaps due to a read error. The chain joins TRBV7-9 to TRBJ2-7; 9 bases fit TRBD2. Germline V CDR1 and CDR2: SEHNR, FQNEAQ (reference sequence). This CDR3 comprises 13 residues. CDR3 amino acids: CASSLARLAASDF. For the CDR3, the DNA is TGTGCCAGCAGCTTAGCGCGACTAGCGGCATCTGACTTC.